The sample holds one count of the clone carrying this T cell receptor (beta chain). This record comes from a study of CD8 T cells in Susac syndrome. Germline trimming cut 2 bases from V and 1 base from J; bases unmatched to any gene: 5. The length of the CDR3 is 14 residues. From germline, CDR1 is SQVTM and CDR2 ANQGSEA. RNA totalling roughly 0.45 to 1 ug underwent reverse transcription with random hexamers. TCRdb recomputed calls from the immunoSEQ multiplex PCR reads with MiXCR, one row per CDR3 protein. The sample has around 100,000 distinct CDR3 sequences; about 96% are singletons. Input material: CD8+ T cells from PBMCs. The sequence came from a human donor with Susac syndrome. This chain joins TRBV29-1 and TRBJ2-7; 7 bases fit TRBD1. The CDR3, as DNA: TGCAGCGTTGAAAAAGAGGGACAGTCCTACGAGCAGTACTTC. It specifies CSVEKEGQSYEQYF.